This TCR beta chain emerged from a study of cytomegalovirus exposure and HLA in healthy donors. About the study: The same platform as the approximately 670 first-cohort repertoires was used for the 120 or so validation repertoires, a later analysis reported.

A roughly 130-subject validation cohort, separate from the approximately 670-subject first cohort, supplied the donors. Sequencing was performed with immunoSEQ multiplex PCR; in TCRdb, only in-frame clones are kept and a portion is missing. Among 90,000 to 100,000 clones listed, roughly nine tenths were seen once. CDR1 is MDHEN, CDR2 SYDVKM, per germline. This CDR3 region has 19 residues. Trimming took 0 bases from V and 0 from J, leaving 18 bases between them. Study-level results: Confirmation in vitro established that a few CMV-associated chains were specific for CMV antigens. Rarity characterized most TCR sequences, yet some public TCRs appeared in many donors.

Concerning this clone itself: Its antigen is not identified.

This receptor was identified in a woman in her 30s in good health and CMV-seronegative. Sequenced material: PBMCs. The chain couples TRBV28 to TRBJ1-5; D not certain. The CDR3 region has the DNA TGTGCCAGCAGTTTATGGAGACGGGGTCCGGGCTATAGCAATCAGCCCCAGCATTTT. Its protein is CASSLWRRGPGYSNQPQHF.